Each of the 8 T cell receptor beta chains below was sequenced from the same sample in a study of blood T cell repertoires in COVID-19. Here immunoSEQ multiplex PCR was the method, and the copy in TCRdb shows in-frame clones only, minus some. Of about 270,000 clones listed, about 91% are singletons. Sequenced: PBMCs or T cells enriched from blood (not recorded which). The source is a man aged 40-55 years who had been exposed to COVID-19.

The chain recombines TRBV15 with TRBJ2-1; no clear D. The CDR3 contains 14 residues. The ends were cut back, 0 bases at V and 10 bases at J, with 13 bases in the middle. Per the germline V gene, CDR1 is LNHNV and CDR2 is YYDKDF (reference sequence). The CDR3, as DNA: TGTGCCACCAGCAGAGATTCTGTGAGGAAGGAGCAGTTCTTC. This sequence encodes CATSRDSVRKEQFF.

The genes are TRBV3-1 (or the pseudogene TRBV3-2) and TRBJ1-2; D may be TRBD1 (6 bases). V lost 6 bases to trimming and J lost 4 bases, with 9 bases between them. The CDR3 totals 12 residues. Germline V gene data show CDR1 as LGHDT and CDR2 as YNNKEL (reference sequence). As DNA, the CDR3 is TGTGCCAGCAGTCAGGGGTTCTATGGCTACACCTTC. Its translation: CASSQGFYGYTF.

The chain links TRBV29-1 to TRBJ2-4, with D unclear. The V end was cut by 5 bases, the J end by 0 bases, with 14 bases between. This CDR3 is 15 amino acids long. Germline CDR1 reads SQVTM; CDR2 reads ANQGSEA. In nucleotides, the CDR3 is TGCAGCGTTCGCCCCCGGAGCCCAGCCAAAAACATTCAGTACTTC. Encoded protein: CSVRPRSPAKNIQYF.

The chain carries TRBV21-1 and TRBJ2-7; the table's TRBD2 call for D was not verified on the DNA. TRBV21-1 is a documented pseudogene. The CDR3 has 20 residues. CDR3 loop: CASSPKGSYRNREPTYEQYF. DNA for the CDR3: TGTGCCAGCTCCCCGAAGGGGTCCTACCGAAATCGGGAGCCAACCTACGAGCAGTACTTC.

This clone was seen once. The rearrangement uses TRBV27 and TRBJ1-5, with D possibly matching TRBD1 (5 bases). From germline, CDR1 is MNHEY and CDR2 SMNVEV (reference sequence). Trimming left V 5 bases short and J 4 bases short, with 18 bases between. The CDR3 sequence is 16 residues long. The DNA of the CDR3 is TGTGCCAGCAGTCCTGGGGGGAATTGGGTAAATCAGCCCCAGCATTTT. It is translated as CASSPGGNWVNQPQHF.

This clone was detected only once. The chain recombines TRBV5-1 with TRBJ2-2, with D perhaps TRBD1 (5 bases). Looked up from germline, CDR1 is SGHRS and CDR2 is YFSETQ. This CDR3 spans 15 amino acids. Trimming cost V 6 bases and J 0 bases, with 12 bases left between them. CDR3 nucleotides: TGCGCCAGCAACTCCGGACACGCGAACACCGGGGAGCTGTTTTTT. This translates into CASNSGHANTGELFF.

The chain uses TRBV12-3 or TRBV12-4 and TRBJ1-2; a weak D match, TRBD1 (6 bases). V gave up 6 bases and J gave up 2 bases, with 10 bases separating them. The CDR3 spans 13 residues. The CDR3 here is CASRTGLNYGYTF. CDR3 DNA sequence: TGTGCCAGCAGGACAGGACTCAACTATGGCTACACCTTC.

The genes are TRBV19 and TRBJ2-7, with a possible D match to TRBD2 (5 bases). This CDR3 has 14 residues. The germline V gene encodes CDR1 LNHDA and CDR2 SQIVND (reference sequence). The V gene lost 3 bases and the J gene lost 5 bases, with 14 bases spanning the gap. In nucleotides, the CDR3 is TGTGCCAGTAGTATCTTGGCGGGTCCCAACGAGCAGTACTTC. Translation: CASSILAGPNEQYF.